Listed below are T cell receptor beta chains from one sample, sequenced in a study of siplizumab effects on memory and regulatory T cells. TCRdb keeps only in-frame clones here, not all; method: immunoSEQ multiplex PCR. This table holds under 130,000 clones, under 95% found once. Sequenced input: CD4+ T cells sorted from blood. These receptors came from a human donor in good health. Both conserved end residues are part of each CDR3. A D gene is named only where the DNA matches it firmly. Size values are once, few and many counts, or a class for expanded clones, and some rows have none.

CAWSVPGGETQYF	TGTGCCTGGAGTGTACCAGGGGGAGAGACCCAGTACTTC	TRBD1	TRBV30	TRBJ2-5	NA
CASSLFNIRETQYF	TGTGCCAGCAGTTTATTCAATATCCGGGAGACCCAGTACTTC	NA	TRBV28	TRBJ2-5	NA
CASSEIGTGEETQYF	TGTGCCAGCAGTGAAATAGGGACAGGGGAAGAGACCCAGTACTTC	TRBD1	TRBV2	TRBJ2-5	NA
CSATSGWYQETQYF	TGCAGCGCGACTAGCGGATGGTACCAAGAGACCCAGTACTTC	TRBD2	TRBV29-1	TRBJ2-5	NA
CASTRRGGSGANVLTF	TGTGCCAGCACCCGCAGAGGGGGCTCTGGGGCCAACGTCCTGACTTTC	NA	TRBV7-2	TRBJ2-6	NA
CAWNPRGLGNQPQHF	TGTGCCTGGAACCCCAGGGGGCTGGGCAATCAGCCCCAGCATTTT	TRBD1	TRBV30	TRBJ1-5	few
CASSLDLQGSYTF	TGTGCCAGCAGCTTAGATCTCCAGGGAAGCTACACCTTC	NA	TRBV11-2	TRBJ1-2	once
CAIQRRTGETQYF	TGTGCCATCCAGCGACGGACCGGGGAGACCCAGTACTTC	NA	TRBV10-3	TRBJ2-5	NA
CASSLSGQNLQHF	TGTGCCAGCAGTTTATCTGGGCAGAATCTCCAGCATTTT	NA	TRBV27	TRBJ1-5	few
CAWSPKATGELFF	TGTGCCTGGAGCCCCAAGGCCACCGGGGAGCTGTTTTTT	NA	TRBV30	TRBJ2-2	once
CASSLGTGGGEQYF	TGTGCCAGCAGCTTGGGGACAGGGGGAGGCGAGCAGTACTTC	TRBD1	TRBV5-4	TRBJ2-7	NA
CASSKRHQSDYGYTF	TGTGCCAGCAGTAAAAGGCACCAAAGTGACTATGGCTACACCTTC	NA	TRBV6-5	TRBJ1-2	NA
CASSVATGIVYEQYF	TGTGCCAGCAGCGTAGCTACAGGGATAGTGTACGAGCAGTACTTC	NA	TRBV9	TRBJ2-7	NA
CASSYSSPSSYNEQFF	TGTGCCAGCAGTTACTCGTCACCAAGCTCCTACAATGAGCAGTTCTTC	NA	TRBV6-6	TRBJ2-1	NA
CASSLRAGMGGELFF	TGCGCCAGCAGCTTGCGAGCGGGGATGGGCGGGGAGCTGTTTTTT	TRBD2	TRBV5-1	TRBJ2-2	NA
CASSPGEGLSNIQYF	TGTGCCAGCAGCCCTGGGGAGGGGCTGAGCAACATTCAGTACTTC	TRBD2	TRBV9	TRBJ2-4	NA
CASGFQETQYF	TGTGCCAGTGGCTTCCAAGAGACCCAGTACTTC	NA	TRBV6-5	TRBJ2-5	NA
CASSPGGGLPYGYTF	TGCGCCAGCAGCCCCGGCGGGGGGCTCCCCTATGGCTACACCTTC	NA	TRBV4-1	TRBJ1-2	once
CASSLGSSVNTDTQYF	TGCGCCAGCAGCTTGGGCTCTAGCGTGAACACAGATACGCAGTATTTT	NA	TRBV5-1	TRBJ2-3	NA
CASTPTPEYGYTF	TGCGCCAGCACCCCCACTCCGGAATACGGCTACACCTTC	NA	TRBV5-1	TRBJ1-2	NA
CASSLGGGGDYGYTF	TGTGCCAGCAGCTTAGGAGGGGGGGGAGACTATGGCTACACCTTC	NA	TRBV7-8	TRBJ1-2	NA
CASRGGMQETQYF	TGTGCCAGCAGAGGTGGAATGCAAGAGACCCAGTACTTC	NA	TRBV27	TRBJ2-5	NA
CASSIARGQGQYF	TGTGCCAGTAGTATAGCGAGGGGGCAGGGGCAGTACTTC	TRBD1	TRBV19	TRBJ2-7	once
CAISESPAGVSYEQYF	TGTGCCATCAGTGAGTCGCCAGCGGGAGTCTCCTACGAGCAGTACTTC	TRBD2	TRBV10-3	TRBJ2-7	NA
CASSDPGQGAHEQYF	TGTGCCAGCAGTGATCCGGGACAGGGGGCCCACGAGCAGTACTTC	TRBD1	TRBV25-1	TRBJ2-7	NA
CASRSTSNQPQHF	TGTGCCAGCAGAAGTACTAGCAATCAGCCCCAGCATTTT	NA	TRBV6-1	TRBJ1-5	NA
CASSDRQPPYEQYF	TGTGCCAGCAGTGACAGGCAGCCCCCCTACGAGCAGTACTTC	NA	TRBV2	TRBJ2-7	NA
CASSYNSLATEAFF	TGTGCCAGCAGTTATAACAGTTTGGCCACTGAAGCTTTCTTT	NA	TRBV6-5	TRBJ1-1	NA
CASSIVGLAEGNEQFF	TGTGCCAGTAGTATAGTGGGCCTAGCGGAGGGCAATGAGCAGTTCTTC	TRBD2	TRBV19	TRBJ2-1	NA
CASSRGPYSNQPQHF	TGTGCCAGCAGCAGGGGACCATATAGCAATCAGCCCCAGCATTTT	NA	TRBV11-2	TRBJ1-5	NA
CASRSPRTGTDTQYF	TGTGCCAGCAGATCCCCTCGGACAGGGACAGATACGCAGTATTTT	TRBD1	TRBV6-6	TRBJ2-3	NA
CASSAGLSQETQYF	TGTGCCAGCAGCGCGGGACTATCGCAAGAGACCCAGTACTTC	TRBD2	TRBV5-4	TRBJ2-5	once
CASSYEDEQYF	TGCGCCAGCAGCTACGAGGACGAGCAGTACTTC	NA	TRBV5-1	TRBJ2-7	NA
CAIRGLNTGELFF	TGTGCCATCAGGGGATTGAACACCGGGGAGCTGTTTTTT	NA	TRBV10-3	TRBJ2-2	NA
CASSHARNTGELFF	TGTGCCAGCAGTCATGCTCGGAACACCGGGGAGCTGTTTTTT	NA	TRBV6-6	TRBJ2-2	NA
CASRIPGSLETQYF	TGTGCCAGCCGAATCCCGGGGTCCTTAGAGACCCAGTACTTC	NA	TRBV6-6	TRBJ2-5	NA
CASSAGEGARSGYTF	TGTGCCAGCAGCGCGGGGGAGGGGGCGCGTTCTGGCTACACCTTC	TRBD1	TRBV5-4	TRBJ1-2	once
CASSLGTSGSRSDTQYF	TGTGCTAGCAGCCTCGGGACTAGCGGGAGTCGGTCAGATACGCAGTATTTT	TRBD2	TRBV7-7	TRBJ2-3	NA
CASSGSMNTEAFF	TGTGCCAGCAGTGGCAGCATGAACACTGAAGCTTTCTTT	NA	TRBV2	TRBJ1-1	few
CASSYAQGLTTEAFF	TGTGCCAGCAGTTACGCTCAGGGGTTAACCACTGAAGCTTTCTTT	NA	TRBV6-5	TRBJ1-1	NA
CASSSTLGSPLHF	TGTGCCAGCAGTTCAACGCTCGGTTCACCCCTCCACTTT	NA	TRBV6-4	TRBJ1-6	few
CASSVGPDSYQPQHF	TGTGCCAGCAGCGTAGGTCCGGACAGTTATCAGCCCCAGCATTTT	NA	TRBV9	TRBJ1-5	NA
CASRGLFLNTEAFF	TGTGCCAGCAGGGGATTGTTCCTGAACACTGAAGCTTTCTTT	NA	TRBV6-1	TRBJ1-1	NA
CASGLENTGELFF	TGTGCCAGCGGACTAGAGAACACCGGGGAGCTGTTTTTT	TRBD2	TRBV2	TRBJ2-2	NA
CASRPGTGWNSPLHF	TGTGCCAGCAGACCCGGGACAGGGTGGAATTCACCCCTCCACTTT	TRBD1	TRBV28	TRBJ1-6	NA
CAWSVLQGGQPQHF	TGTGCCTGGAGTGTTTTGCAGGGAGGGCAGCCCCAGCATTTT	NA	TRBV30	TRBJ1-5	few
CASSKLAKNIQYF	TGTGCCAGCAGCAAATTAGCCAAAAACATTCAGTACTTC	NA	TRBV7-2	TRBJ2-4	NA
CASSPPGSGLSKNIQYF	TGTGCCAGCTCACCACCCGGCAGCGGTCTTTCCAAAAACATTCAGTACTTC	NA	TRBV18	TRBJ2-4	NA